Listed below are T cell receptor beta chains from one sample, sequenced in a study of blood T cell repertoires in COVID-19. Repertoires were generated with immunoSEQ multiplex PCR, while TCRdb's copy carries only in-frame clones and drops some. The table shows around 70,000 clones, with around 91% occurring only once. Input material: peripheral blood. The receptors derive from a human donor in a cohort sampled during active COVID-19. CDR3s include the opening cysteine and the closing phenylalanine or tryptophan. The order of the fields is CDR3 length, D gene, J gene, V gene, clone size, CDR3 protein, CDR3 DNA. The D gene is left open where the match is weak. Rows may omit the clone size; those that give it use once, few, many or a size class.

11 | NA | TRBJ1-2 | TRBV11-2 | NA | CASSSLYGYTF | TGTGCCAGCTCCTCCCTCTATGGCTACACCTTC
16 | TRBD1 | TRBJ2-2 | TRBV6-1 | NA | CASSEQGASNTGELFF | TGTGCCAGCAGCGAACAGGGGGCATCGAACACCGGGGAGCTGTTTTTT
13 | TRBD1 | TRBJ2-5 | TRBV7-9 | NA | CASSFPGGETQYF | TGTGCCAGCAGCTTTCCAGGGGGCGAGACCCAGTACTTC
15 | TRBD1 | TRBJ1-2 | TRBV7-2 | NA | CASSATGGGNYGYTF | TGTGCCAGCAGCGCGACAGGGGGCGGTAACTATGGCTACACCTTC
16 | TRBD1 | TRBJ2-5 | TRBV15 | NA | CATSRDQTGDRETQYF | TGTGCCACCAGCAGAGACCAAACAGGGGATCGAGAGACCCAGTACTTC
15 | TRBD2 | TRBJ2-1 | TRBV19 | NA | CASSSSSGAEDEQFF | TGTGCCAGTAGTTCCTCTAGCGGCGCGGAGGATGAGCAGTTCTTC
14 | TRBD1 | TRBJ1-2 | TRBV4-2 | NA | CASSSQGTNYGYTF | TGTGCCAGCAGCTCACAGGGGACTAACTATGGCTACACCTTC
15 | NA | TRBJ2-2 | TRBV7-2 | NA | CASSLGQSNTGELFF | TGTGCCAGCAGCTTAGGGCAATCGAACACCGGGGAGCTGTTTTTT
17 | TRBD2 | TRBJ2-1 | TRBV15 | NA | CATSRDHGGGVYNEQFF | TGTGCCACCAGCAGAGATCACGGGGGGGGCGTCTACAATGAGCAGTTCTTC
15 | NA | TRBJ2-5 | TRBV7-2 | NA | CASSLDPRSQETQYF | TGTGCCAGCAGCTTAGACCCACGGTCCCAAGAGACCCAGTACTTC
14 | NA | TRBJ1-2 | TRBV6-5 | NA | CASRLQGTGYGYTF | TGTGCCAGCAGGTTACAGGGTACGGGCTATGGCTACACCTTC
14 | NA | TRBJ1-2 | TRBV18 | NA | CASSPDRTNYGYTF | TGTGCCAGCTCACCAGACAGAACTAACTATGGCTACACCTTC
15 | TRBD2 | TRBJ2-7 | TRBV7-2 | NA | CASSPMRGSSNEQYF | TGTGCCAGCAGCCCTATGCGGGGGTCGTCAAACGAGCAGTACTTC
14 | NA | TRBJ2-7 | TRBV5-8 | NA | CASSLAGISYEQYF | TGTGCCAGCAGCTTGGCAGGTATTTCCTACGAGCAGTACTTC
13 | NA | TRBJ1-5 | TRBV6-5 | NA | CASSFSAGQPQHF | TGTGCCAGCAGTTTTAGTGCTGGTCAGCCCCAGCATTTT
17 | TRBD2 | TRBJ2-3 | TRBV19 | NA | CASSMWSGGGFTDTQYF | TGTGCCAGTAGTATGTGGAGCGGGGGGGGTTTCACAGATACGCAGTATTTT
15 | TRBD2 | TRBJ2-7 | TRBV6-4 | NA | CASSEAGGPAYEQYF | TGTGCCAGCAGTGAAGCGGGGGGGCCGGCCTACGAGCAGTACTTC
15 | TRBD1 | TRBJ2-7 | TRBV18 | NA | CASSQGQGAINEQYF | TGTGCCAGCTCACAGGGACAGGGGGCGATTAACGAGCAGTACTTC
12 | NA | TRBJ2-3 | TRBV3-1/TRBV3-2 | NA | CASSQGADTQYF | TGTGCCAGCAGCCAAGGCGCAGATACGCAGTATTTT
15 | TRBD2 | TRBJ2-5 | TRBV4-1 | NA | CASSLSGGAGETQYF | TGCGCCAGCAGCCTTAGCGGGGGGGCAGGGGAGACCCAGTACTTC
13 | NA | TRBJ2-7 | TRBV7-9 | NA | CASGREGFYEQYF | TGTGCCAGCGGGCGGGAAGGTTTTTACGAGCAGTACTTC
14 | NA | TRBJ2-7 | TRBV13 | NA | CASSSKEPSYEQYF | TGTGCCAGCAGCTCAAAAGAGCCCTCCTACGAGCAGTACTTC
15 | NA | TRBJ1-3 | TRBV10-3 | few | CAISEGQPSGNTIYF | TGTGCCATCAGTGAGGGACAGCCCTCTGGAAACACCATATATTTT
15 | NA | TRBJ2-4 | TRBV11-2 | NA | CASSFLAAAKNIQYF | TGTGCCAGCAGCTTCCTGGCTGCAGCCAAAAACATTCAGTACTTC
21 | TRBD2 | TRBJ2-1 | TRBV4-2 | NA | CASSRKRDSGGAGSSYNEQFF | TGTGCCAGCAGCCGGAAGAGGGATAGCGGGGGGGCCGGCAGCTCCTACAATGAGCAGTTCTTC
15 | TRBD2 | TRBJ2-3 | TRBV7-3 | NA | CASRPTGGGPGGQYF | TGTGCCAGCAGGCCCACCGGGGGGGGGCCGGGGGGGCAGTATTTT
18 | TRBD1 | TRBJ1-6 | TRBV6-2/TRBV6-3 | once | CASSYEGQASSYNSPLHF | TGTGCCAGCAGTTACGAAGGACAGGCCAGCTCCTATAATTCACCCCTCCACTTT
14 | NA | TRBJ2-3 | TRBV6-2/TRBV6-3 | NA | CASSYVAPEDTQYF | TGTGCCAGCAGTTACGTAGCGCCGGAGGATACGCAGTATTTT
14 | NA | TRBJ1-3 | TRBV28 | once | CASSAGSSGNTIYF | TGTGCCAGCAGCGCCGGGAGCTCTGGAAACACCATATATTTT
13 | TRBD1 | TRBJ1-2 | TRBV7-3 | NA | CASSSTGGDGYTF | TGTGCCAGCAGCTCCACAGGGGGCGACGGCTACACCTTC
15 | TRBD2 | TRBJ2-3 | TRBV6-5 | NA | CASRVAGKGLDTQYF | TGTGCCAGCAGGGTAGCGGGGAAGGGCCTAGATACGCAGTATTTT
16 | TRBD1 | TRBJ1-5 | TRBV9 | few | CASSAGTGLGNQPQHF | TGTGCCAGCAGCGCAGGGACAGGGTTGGGCAATCAGCCCCAGCATTTT
17 | TRBD1 | TRBJ1-5 | TRBV7-9 | NA | CASSPLGIGTGAQPQHF | TGTGCCAGCAGCCCCCTGGGGATCGGGACAGGAGCTCAGCCCCAGCATTTT
13 | NA | TRBJ2-5 | TRBV18 | NA | CASSPPSEETQYF | TGTGCCAGCTCACCACCGAGTGAGGAGACCCAGTACTTC